This TCR beta chain was captured by sequencing in a study of response to subunit inactivated influenza vaccine. TCRdb reprocessed the RT-PCR reads via MiXCR and lists one record per CDR3 protein. Of a few hundred thousand distinct CDR3 sequences listed, less than 15% are singletons. This clonotype appeared many times. Trimming removed 2 bases from V and 4 bases from J, with 7 bases in between. Germline CDR1 reads GTSNPN; CDR2 reads SVGIG (reference sequence). The CDR3 sequence is 12 residues long. V and J are TRBV30 and TRBJ2-3; D is undetermined. This specimen was PBMCs from blood, taken roughly 12 days after vaccination. The clonotype comes from a man between 45 and 60 years old who received an inactivated influenza vaccine. CDR3 in amino acids: CAWSPQADTQYF. The CDR3 bases are TGTGCCTGGAGTCCCCAGGCAGATACGCAGTATTTT.